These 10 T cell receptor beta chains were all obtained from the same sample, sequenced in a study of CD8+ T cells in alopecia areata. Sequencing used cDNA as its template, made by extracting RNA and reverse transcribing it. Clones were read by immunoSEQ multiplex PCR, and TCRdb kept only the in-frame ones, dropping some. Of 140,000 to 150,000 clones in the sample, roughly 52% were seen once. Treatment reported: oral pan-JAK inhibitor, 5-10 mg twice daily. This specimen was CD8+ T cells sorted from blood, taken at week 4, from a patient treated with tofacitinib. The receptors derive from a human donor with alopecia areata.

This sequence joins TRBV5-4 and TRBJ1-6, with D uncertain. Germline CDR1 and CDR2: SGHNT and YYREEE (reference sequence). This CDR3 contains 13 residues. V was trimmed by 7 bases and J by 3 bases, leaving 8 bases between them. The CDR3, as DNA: TGTGCCAGCGAGAGTTTCTATAATTCACCCCTCCACTTT. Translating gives CASESFYNSPLHF.

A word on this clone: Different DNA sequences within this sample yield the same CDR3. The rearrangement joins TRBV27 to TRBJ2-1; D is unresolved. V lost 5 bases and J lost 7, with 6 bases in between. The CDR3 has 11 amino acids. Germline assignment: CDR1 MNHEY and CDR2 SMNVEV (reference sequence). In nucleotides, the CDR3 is TGTGCCAGCAGTCTGGGAAATGAGCAGTTCTTC. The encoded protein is CASSLGNEQFF.

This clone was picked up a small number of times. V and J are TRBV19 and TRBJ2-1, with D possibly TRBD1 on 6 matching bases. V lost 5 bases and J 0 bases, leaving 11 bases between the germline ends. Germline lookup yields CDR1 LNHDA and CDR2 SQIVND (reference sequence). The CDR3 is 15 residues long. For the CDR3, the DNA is TGTGCCAGTAGTTCGGACAGAGGCTCCTACAATGAGCAGTTCTTC. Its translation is CASSSDRGSYNEQFF.

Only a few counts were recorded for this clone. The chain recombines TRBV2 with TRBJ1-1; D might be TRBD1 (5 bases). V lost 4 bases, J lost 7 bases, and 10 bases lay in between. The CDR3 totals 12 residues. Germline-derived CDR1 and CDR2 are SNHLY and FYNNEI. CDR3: CASSGSGVEAFF. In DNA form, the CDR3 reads TGTGCCAGCAGTGGGTCGGGGGTTGAAGCTTTCTTT.

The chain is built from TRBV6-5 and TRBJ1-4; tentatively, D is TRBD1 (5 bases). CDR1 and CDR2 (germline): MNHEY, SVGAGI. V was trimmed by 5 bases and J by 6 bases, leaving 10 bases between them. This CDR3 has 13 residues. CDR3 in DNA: TGTGCCAGCAGTCACAGGAGGGATGAAAAACTGTTTTTT. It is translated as CASSHRRDEKLFF.

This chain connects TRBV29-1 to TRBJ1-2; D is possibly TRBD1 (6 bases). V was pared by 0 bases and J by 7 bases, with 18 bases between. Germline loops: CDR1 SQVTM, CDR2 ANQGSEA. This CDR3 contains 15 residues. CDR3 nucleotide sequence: TGCAGCGTTGAAGACTTTAAGGGGGAAGTCTTTGGCTACACCTTC. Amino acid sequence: CSVEDFKGEVFGYTF.

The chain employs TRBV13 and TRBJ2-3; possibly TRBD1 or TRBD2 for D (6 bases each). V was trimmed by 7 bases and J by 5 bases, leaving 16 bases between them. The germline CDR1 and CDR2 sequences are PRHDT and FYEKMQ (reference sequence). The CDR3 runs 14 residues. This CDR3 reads CASISGASIDTQYF. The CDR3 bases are TGTGCCAGCATCTCGGGGGCGTCTATAGATACGCAGTATTTT.

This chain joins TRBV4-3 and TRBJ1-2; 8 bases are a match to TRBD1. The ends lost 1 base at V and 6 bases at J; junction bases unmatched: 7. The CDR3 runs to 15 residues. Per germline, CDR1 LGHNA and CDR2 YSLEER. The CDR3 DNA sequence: TGCGCCAGCAGCCAAGGGACAGGGTTTGTACATGGCTACACCTTC. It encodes CASSQGTGFVHGYTF.

The CDR3 sequence is CSVEGAGVNTEAFF. The CDR3 coding sequence is TGCAGCGTTGAAGGGGCAGGGGTGAACACTGAAGCTTTCTTT. This sequence joins TRBV29-1 and TRBJ1-1, with D perhaps TRBD1 (6 bases). The V end was cut by 1 base, the J end by 0 bases, with 9 bases between. Germline CDR1 reads SQVTM; CDR2 reads ANQGSEA. This CDR3 region has 14 residues.

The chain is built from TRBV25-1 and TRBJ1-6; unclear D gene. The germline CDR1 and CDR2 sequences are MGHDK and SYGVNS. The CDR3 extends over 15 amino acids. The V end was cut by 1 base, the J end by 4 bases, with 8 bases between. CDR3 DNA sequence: TGTGCCAGCAGTGAATCTCGAGGGTATAATTCACCCCTCCACTTT. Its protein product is CASSESRGYNSPLHF.